These T cell receptor beta chains were read from a single sample in a study of shared clonotypes between healthy human individuals. Repertoires were generated with immunoSEQ multiplex PCR, while TCRdb's copy carries only in-frame clones and drops some. The repertoire consists of 2.3 million or so clones, with 93% occurring once and the leading ten covering roughly 0.36%. The source material was naive CD4+ T cells from PBMCs. The receptors here all came from a young man in good health. Some clones in this sample may be carry-over from other donors' samples. Both conserved end residues are part of each CDR3. The D gene is left open where the match is weak. Size values are once, few and many counts, or a class for expanded clones, and some rows have none.

D gene: NA
CDR3 length: 15
J gene: TRBJ1-2
clone size: NA
V gene: TRBV7-2
CDR3 protein: CASSLAQGLLGGYTF
CDR3 DNA: TGTGCCAGCAGCTTAGCGCAGGGATTGTTGGGTGGCTACACCTTC

D gene: TRBD1
CDR3 length: 14
J gene: TRBJ1-1
clone size: NA
V gene: TRBV15
CDR3 protein: CATRGGQGAREAFF
CDR3 DNA: TGTGCCACCAGGGGAGGACAGGGGGCTAGGGAAGCTTTCTTT

D gene: NA
CDR3 length: 14
J gene: TRBJ1-2
clone size: once
V gene: TRBV5-1
CDR3 protein: CASSPLGGSYGYTF
CDR3 DNA: TGCGCCAGCAGCCCGCTCGGGGGATCCTATGGCTACACCTTC

D gene: NA
CDR3 length: 16
J gene: TRBJ2-3
clone size: NA
V gene: TRBV18
CDR3 protein: CASSPSAAANTDTQYF
CDR3 DNA: TGTGCCAGCTCACCATCAGCGGCCGCTAACACAGATACGCAGTATTTT

D gene: TRBD1
CDR3 length: 14
J gene: TRBJ1-1
clone size: NA
V gene: TRBV4-2
CDR3 protein: CASTTGTGDPEAFF
CDR3 DNA: TGTGCCAGCACTACCGGGACAGGGGACCCTGAAGCTTTCTTT

D gene: NA
CDR3 length: 13
J gene: TRBJ2-5
clone size: once
V gene: TRBV7-8
CDR3 protein: CASSFSGKGSQYF
CDR3 DNA: TGTGCCAGCAGCTTCTCAGGGAAGGGCAGCCAGTACTTC

D gene: NA
CDR3 length: 15
J gene: TRBJ1-1
clone size: NA
V gene: TRBV7-9
CDR3 protein: CASSFSGGGGTEAFF
CDR3 DNA: TGTGCCAGCAGCTTCTCGGGGGGCGGAGGGACTGAAGCTTTCTTT

D gene: NA
CDR3 length: 12
J gene: TRBJ2-7
clone size: NA
V gene: TRBV5-4
CDR3 protein: CASSYKGNEQYF
CDR3 DNA: TGTGCCAGCAGCTATAAGGGAAACGAGCAGTACTTC

D gene: NA
CDR3 length: 16
J gene: TRBJ2-5
clone size: NA
V gene: TRBV7-2
CDR3 protein: CASSLLPPSDQETQYF
CDR3 DNA: TGTGCCAGCAGCTTATTGCCCCCGAGCGACCAAGAGACCCAGTACTTC

D gene: NA
CDR3 length: 14
J gene: TRBJ1-4
clone size: NA
V gene: TRBV25-1
CDR3 protein: CASSEGRDNEKLFF
CDR3 DNA: TGTGCCAGCAGTGAGGGACGGGATAATGAAAAACTGTTTTTT

D gene: TRBD1
CDR3 length: 13
J gene: TRBJ2-7
clone size: NA
V gene: TRBV11-2
CDR3 protein: CASSFDREGVQYF
CDR3 DNA: TGTGCCAGCAGCTTCGACAGGGAAGGAGTGCAGTACTTC

D gene: TRBD2
CDR3 length: 17
J gene: TRBJ2-3
clone size: NA
V gene: TRBV7-9
CDR3 protein: CASSLGSLAGGTDTQYF
CDR3 DNA: TGTGCCAGCAGCTTAGGGTCTCTAGCGGGAGGAACAGATACGCAGTATTTT

D gene: TRBD1
CDR3 length: 13
J gene: TRBJ2-7
clone size: NA
V gene: TRBV28
CDR3 protein: CASRMTGTYEQYF
CDR3 DNA: TGTGCCAGCAGAATGACAGGGACCTACGAGCAGTACTTC

D gene: NA
CDR3 length: 16
J gene: TRBJ1-2
clone size: NA
V gene: TRBV25-1
CDR3 protein: CASSEGIHAGEYGYTF
CDR3 DNA: TGTGCCAGCAGTGAAGGTATTCACGCAGGGGAATATGGCTACACCTTC

D gene: TRBD2
CDR3 length: 16
J gene: TRBJ2-7
clone size: NA
V gene: TRBV4-2
CDR3 protein: CASSHFSGRPFYEQYF
CDR3 DNA: TGTGCCAGCAGCCACTTTAGCGGGAGACCCTTCTACGAGCAGTACTTC

D gene: NA
CDR3 length: 16
J gene: TRBJ2-5
clone size: once
V gene: TRBV28
CDR3 protein: CASSSGWAASQETQYF
CDR3 DNA: TGTGCCAGCAGCTCGGGGTGGGCCGCCAGCCAAGAGACCCAGTACTTC

D gene: NA
CDR3 length: 15
J gene: TRBJ2-7
clone size: NA
V gene: TRBV18
CDR3 protein: CASSPTGDSSYEQYF
CDR3 DNA: TGTGCCAGCTCACCGACCGGGGATTCCTCCTACGAGCAGTACTTC

D gene: NA
CDR3 length: 16
J gene: TRBJ2-2
clone size: NA
V gene: TRBV28
CDR3 protein: CASTKSPGLNTGELFF
CDR3 DNA: TGTGCCAGCACCAAAAGCCCGGGACTTAACACCGGGGAGCTGTTTTTT

D gene: TRBD1
CDR3 length: 17
J gene: TRBJ2-1
clone size: NA
V gene: TRBV28
CDR3 protein: CASRGQGAPTSYNEQFF
CDR3 DNA: TGTGCCAGCAGGGGACAGGGGGCTCCCACCTCCTACAATGAGCAGTTCTTC

D gene: NA
CDR3 length: 11
J gene: TRBJ2-7
clone size: NA
V gene: TRBV9
CDR3 protein: CASSVADEQYF
CDR3 DNA: TGTGCCAGCAGCGTTGCCGACGAGCAGTACTTC

D gene: NA
CDR3 length: 15
J gene: TRBJ2-6
clone size: NA
V gene: TRBV7-8
CDR3 protein: CASSSHRDTLHVLTF
CDR3 DNA: TGTGCCAGCAGTTCCCACCGGGACACGCTTCACGTCCTGACTTTC

D gene: TRBD1
CDR3 length: 15
J gene: TRBJ2-3
clone size: NA
V gene: TRBV18
CDR3 protein: CASSPGQGATDTQYF
CDR3 DNA: TGTGCCAGCTCACCGGGACAGGGGGCCACAGATACGCAGTATTTT

D gene: TRBD1
CDR3 length: 18
J gene: TRBJ2-5
clone size: NA
V gene: TRBV28
CDR3 protein: CASSFERHRGSQQETQYF
CDR3 DNA: TGTGCCAGCAGTTTCGAAAGGCACAGGGGGTCGCAGCAAGAGACCCAGTACTTC

D gene: TRBD1
CDR3 length: 14
J gene: TRBJ1-5
clone size: few
V gene: TRBV6-5
CDR3 protein: CASSYSRGGQPQHF
CDR3 DNA: TGTGCCAGCAGTTACTCCAGGGGGGGTCAGCCCCAGCATTTT

D gene: NA
CDR3 length: 15
J gene: TRBJ2-7
clone size: NA
V gene: TRBV19
CDR3 protein: CASSIQALGEYEQYF
CDR3 DNA: TGTGCCAGTAGTATTCAGGCTTTGGGGGAGTACGAGCAGTACTTC

D gene: NA
CDR3 length: 15
J gene: TRBJ1-1
clone size: NA
V gene: TRBV27
CDR3 protein: CACAPTRGWGGEAFF
CDR3 DNA: TGTGCTTGCGCCCCCACTCGAGGGTGGGGAGGTGAAGCTTTCTTT

D gene: TRBD1
CDR3 length: 14
J gene: TRBJ1-4
clone size: NA
V gene: TRBV7-9
CDR3 protein: CASSPGQGNEKLFF
CDR3 DNA: TGTGCCAGCAGCCCGGGACAGGGGAATGAAAAACTGTTTTTT

D gene: NA
CDR3 length: 15
J gene: TRBJ1-1
clone size: NA
V gene: TRBV18
CDR3 protein: CASSRRQAMNTEAFF
CDR3 DNA: TGTGCCAGCTCACGCCGACAGGCCATGAACACTGAAGCTTTCTTT

D gene: NA
CDR3 length: 16
J gene: TRBJ2-2
clone size: NA
V gene: TRBV18
CDR3 protein: CASSPSGPTNTGELFF
CDR3 DNA: TGTGCCAGCTCACCTTCGGGCCCTACGAACACCGGGGAGCTGTTTTTT

D gene: NA
CDR3 length: 12
J gene: TRBJ2-1
clone size: once
V gene: TRBV6-1
CDR3 protein: CASSPQYNEQFF
CDR3 DNA: TGTGCCAGCAGCCCTCAATACAATGAGCAGTTCTTC

D gene: NA
CDR3 length: 15
J gene: TRBJ1-1
clone size: NA
V gene: TRBV4-3
CDR3 protein: CASSQESSGPRGAFF
CDR3 DNA: TGCGCCAGCAGCCAAGAATCGTCCGGCCCCCGGGGAGCTTTCTTT

D gene: NA
CDR3 length: 14
J gene: TRBJ2-7
clone size: NA
V gene: TRBV4-3
CDR3 protein: CASSHARSSYEQYF
CDR3 DNA: TGCGCCAGCAGCCACGCACGGAGCTCCTACGAGCAGTACTTC

D gene: TRBD1
CDR3 length: 15
J gene: TRBJ2-7
clone size: NA
V gene: TRBV7-6
CDR3 protein: CASSLRGQGAPEQYF
CDR3 DNA: TGTGCCAGCAGTTTACGCGGACAGGGGGCGCCCGAGCAGTACTTC

D gene: NA
CDR3 length: 14
J gene: TRBJ1-1
clone size: NA
V gene: TRBV5-1
CDR3 protein: CASSLSGRNTEAFF
CDR3 DNA: TGCGCCAGCAGCCTATCAGGACGGAACACTGAAGCTTTCTTT

D gene: NA
CDR3 length: 14
J gene: TRBJ1-1
clone size: NA
V gene: TRBV30
CDR3 protein: CAWRSGQVNTEAFF
CDR3 DNA: TGTGCCTGGAGGTCGGGCCAGGTGAACACTGAAGCTTTCTTT

D gene: TRBD2
CDR3 length: 19
J gene: TRBJ2-7
clone size: NA
V gene: TRBV4-1
CDR3 protein: CASSLKNHPGTSGSYEQYF
CDR3 DNA: TGCGCCAGCAGCCTCAAGAACCACCCCGGGACTAGCGGCTCCTACGAGCAGTACTTC

D gene: NA
CDR3 length: 13
J gene: TRBJ2-7
clone size: NA
V gene: TRBV28
CDR3 protein: CASWGTGWGEQYF
CDR3 DNA: TGTGCCAGCTGGGGCACGGGGTGGGGTGAGCAGTACTTC

D gene: NA
CDR3 length: 13
J gene: TRBJ2-2
clone size: NA
V gene: TRBV5-1
CDR3 protein: CASNRANTGELFF
CDR3 DNA: TGCGCCAGCAATCGGGCGAACACCGGGGAGCTGTTTTTT

D gene: NA
CDR3 length: 15
J gene: TRBJ2-7
clone size: NA
V gene: TRBV4-1
CDR3 protein: CASSPGLGRSREQYF
CDR3 DNA: TGCGCCAGCAGCCCCGGTTTGGGACGCTCGAGGGAGCAGTACTTC

D gene: NA
CDR3 length: 14
J gene: TRBJ2-1
clone size: NA
V gene: TRBV10-2
CDR3 protein: CATYHRASYNEQFF
CDR3 DNA: TGCGCCACCTATCACAGGGCCTCCTACAATGAGCAGTTCTTC

D gene: NA
CDR3 length: 14
J gene: TRBJ2-1
clone size: NA
V gene: TRBV5-1
CDR3 protein: CASSLRADVNEQFF
CDR3 DNA: TGCGCCAGCAGCTTGCGGGCAGATGTCAATGAGCAGTTCTTC

D gene: NA
CDR3 length: 15
J gene: TRBJ1-5
clone size: NA
V gene: TRBV28
CDR3 protein: CASRSRDRRNQPQHF
CDR3 DNA: TGTGCCAGCCGATCCCGGGACCGCAGAAATCAGCCCCAGCATTTT

D gene: NA
CDR3 length: 14
J gene: TRBJ1-4
clone size: NA
V gene: TRBV6-1
CDR3 protein: CASRAGEKDEKLFF
CDR3 DNA: TGTGCCAGCAGGGCAGGGGAGAAAGATGAAAAACTGTTTTTT

D gene: NA
CDR3 length: 13
J gene: TRBJ1-1
clone size: NA
V gene: TRBV14
CDR3 protein: CASSRTVNTEAFF
CDR3 DNA: TGTGCCAGCAGTCGGACAGTGAACACTGAAGCTTTCTTT

D gene: NA
CDR3 length: 17
J gene: TRBJ2-3
clone size: NA
V gene: TRBV1
CDR3 protein: CTSSPHASGRAADTQYF
CDR3 DNA: TGCACCAGCAGCCCCCACGCGAGCGGGAGGGCAGCAGATACGCAGTATTTT

D gene: TRBD2
CDR3 length: 17
J gene: TRBJ2-7
clone size: NA
V gene: TRBV7-9
CDR3 protein: CASSPSGVSGRAHEQYF
CDR3 DNA: TGTGCCAGCAGCCCATCCGGAGTTAGCGGGAGGGCCCACGAGCAGTACTTC

D gene: NA
CDR3 length: 17
J gene: TRBJ1-2
clone size: NA
V gene: TRBV5-4
CDR3 protein: CASSLSTIGRGSYGYTF
CDR3 DNA: TGTGCCAGCAGCTTAAGTACAATAGGCAGGGGATCCTATGGCTACACCTTC

D gene: NA
CDR3 length: 15
J gene: TRBJ2-3
clone size: NA
V gene: TRBV7-2
CDR3 protein: CASSLEPYSTDTQYF
CDR3 DNA: TGTGCCAGCAGCTTAGAACCCTACAGCACAGATACGCAGTATTTT

D gene: NA
CDR3 length: 16
J gene: TRBJ2-2
clone size: NA
V gene: TRBV7-9
CDR3 protein: CASSSQGNLGTGELFF
CDR3 DNA: TGTGCCAGCAGCTCACAGGGAAATTTGGGCACCGGGGAGCTGTTTTTT

D gene: NA
CDR3 length: 17
J gene: TRBJ1-2
clone size: NA
V gene: TRBV28
CDR3 protein: CASSQDQGISANYGYTF
CDR3 DNA: TGTGCCAGCAGTCAGGACCAGGGGATCAGCGCTAACTATGGCTACACCTTC

D gene: TRBD1
CDR3 length: 15
J gene: TRBJ2-5
clone size: NA
V gene: TRBV18
CDR3 protein: CASSPGTGVRETQYF
CDR3 DNA: TGTGCCAGCTCACCCGGGACAGGGGTACGAGAGACCCAGTACTTC

D gene: NA
CDR3 length: 16
J gene: TRBJ2-7
clone size: NA
V gene: TRBV15
CDR3 protein: CATSQSRGQASGEQYF
CDR3 DNA: TGTGCCACCAGCCAATCCAGAGGTCAGGCTTCAGGGGAGCAGTACTTC

D gene: TRBD2
CDR3 length: 17
J gene: TRBJ2-7
clone size: NA
V gene: TRBV30
CDR3 protein: CAWSVSGRASFLYEQYF
CDR3 DNA: TGTGCCTGGAGTGTTAGCGGGAGGGCGTCTTTTCTATACGAGCAGTACTTC